This T cell receptor beta chain originates from a study of blood T cell repertoires in COVID-19. Trimming at V came to 4 bases and at J to 2 bases, leaving 5 bases not matched to a gene. Germline loops: CDR1 SGHRS, CDR2 YFSETQ. The CDR3 contains 16 residues. Sequenced by immunoSEQ multiplex PCR; TCRdb stores in-frame clones only, minus some. The sample contains 160,000 or so clones, around 90% of which appear only once. The specimen was peripheral blood. The rearrangement links TRBV5-1 to TRBJ1-6; 8 bases agree with TRBD1. This TCR came from a man in his fifties or sixties with acute or convalescent COVID-19. In DNA form, the CDR3 reads TGCGCCAGCAGCACCGGACAGGGCACCTATAATTCACCCCTCCACTTT. Translating it yields CASSTGQGTYNSPLHF.